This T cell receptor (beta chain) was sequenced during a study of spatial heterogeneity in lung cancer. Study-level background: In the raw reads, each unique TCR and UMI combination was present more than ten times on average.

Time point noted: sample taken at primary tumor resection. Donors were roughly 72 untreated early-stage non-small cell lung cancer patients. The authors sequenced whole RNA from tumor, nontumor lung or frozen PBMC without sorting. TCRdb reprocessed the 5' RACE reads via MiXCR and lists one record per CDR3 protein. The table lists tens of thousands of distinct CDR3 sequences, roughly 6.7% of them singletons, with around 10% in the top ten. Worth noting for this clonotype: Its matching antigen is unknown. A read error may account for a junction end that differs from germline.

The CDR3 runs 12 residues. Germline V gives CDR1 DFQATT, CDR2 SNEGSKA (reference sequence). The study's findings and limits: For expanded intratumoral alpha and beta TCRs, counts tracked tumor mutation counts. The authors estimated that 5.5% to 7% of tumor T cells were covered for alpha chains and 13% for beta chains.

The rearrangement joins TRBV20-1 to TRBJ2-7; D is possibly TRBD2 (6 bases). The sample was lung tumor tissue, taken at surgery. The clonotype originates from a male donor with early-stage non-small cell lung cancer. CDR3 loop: CSATRDSSEQYF. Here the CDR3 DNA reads TGCAGTGCTACTAGGGACTCCTCCGAGCAGTACTTC.